A single sample is the source of the 20 T cell receptor beta chains below, sequenced in a study of lymphopenia after photon versus proton radiotherapy. Produced via immunoSEQ multiplex PCR; TCRdb's table is partial and in-frame only. The repertoire holds tens of thousands of clones, more than 75% seen once, with around 2.1% in the top ten. The sample was peripheral blood, taken from a patient treated with photon-based radiotherapy. These receptors were collected from a man aged 35 to 55 with gastric cancer.

This clone was counted once. The rearrangement uses TRBV2 and TRBJ1-2; unclear D gene. The germline V gene encodes CDR1 SNHLY and CDR2 FYNNEI. V lost 5 bases to trimming and J lost 4 bases, with 14 bases between them. The CDR3 length is 14 residues. CDR3 sequence: CASSILEASYGYTF. The CDR3, as DNA: TGTGCCAGCAGTATATTAGAGGCCTCCTATGGCTACACCTTC.

The chain carries TRBV7-9 and TRBJ1-1; 11 bases fit TRBD1. Germline V lookup: CDR1 SEHNR, CDR2 FQNEAQ (reference sequence). The CDR3 loop spans 17 amino acids. Trimming removed 5 bases from V and 1 base from J; junction bases left unmatched: 9. The CDR3 nucleotides read TGTGCCAGCAGCCATGGACAGGGGGCGAGGGGGAACACTGAAGCTTTCTTT. Protein: CASSHGQGARGNTEAFF.

The chain is built from TRBV27 and TRBJ2-7, with TRBD1 matching over 8 bases. CDR3 length equals 13 residues. The V gene end was trimmed by 6 bases and the J gene end by 3 bases; junction bases not matched to a gene: 4. In germline, CDR1 is MNHEY, CDR2 SMNVEV (reference sequence). This CDR3 is CASRRQGYYEQYF. In DNA form, the CDR3 reads TGTGCCAGCAGGAGACAGGGGTACTACGAGCAGTACTTC.

The CDR3 reads CASSLNAGNTEAFF. The DNA of the CDR3 is TGTGCCAGCAGCTTAAATGCAGGGAACACTGAAGCTTTCTTT. This sequence joins TRBV7-8 and TRBJ1-1; unclear D gene. V was cut by 2 bases and J by 1 base, with 8 bases left in between. CDR3 length equals 14 residues. Per the germline V gene, CDR1 is SGHVS and CDR2 is FQNEAQ.

The gene calls are TRBV5-1 and TRBJ2-5; 11 nucleotides line up with TRBD2. V shed 4 bases, J shed 5 bases, and the junction held 10 bases outside the gene matches. This CDR3 contains 16 residues. Per the germline V gene, CDR1 is SGHRS and CDR2 is YFSETQ. CDR3 amino acids: CASSPGLAEGGETQYF. The CDR3, as DNA: TGCGCCAGCAGCCCGGGACTAGCGGAGGGTGGGGAGACCCAGTACTTC.

The V call is TRBV7-9, the J call TRBJ2-3; 11 bases match TRBD1. Trimming at V came to 2 bases and at J to 1 base, leaving 2 bases not matched to a gene. This CDR3 is built from 16 residues. CDR1 SEHNR and CDR2 FQNEAQ come from the germline V gene (reference sequence). The chain's CDR3 is CASSLPGQGGTDTQYF. CDR3 bases: TGTGCCAGCAGCTTACCGGGACAGGGGGGCACAGATACGCAGTATTTT.

The rearrangement links TRBV2 to TRBJ2-1; 9 positions match TRBD2. Trimming removed 10 bases from V and 12 bases from J; junction bases left unmatched: 10. The CDR3 is 12 amino acids. Per germline, CDR1 SNHLY and CDR2 FYNNEI. CDR3 in DNA: TGTGCCACCCGTGCAGGCGGGGGGGGGCAGTTCTTC. It specifies CATRAGGGGQFF.

The J gene is TRBJ1-1, the V gene TRBV11-3; D gene ambiguous. CDR1 is SGHNT, CDR2 YENEEA, per germline. Trimming removed 0 bases from V and 4 bases from J, with 6 bases in between. The CDR3 consists of 13 residues. DNA for the CDR3: TGTGCCAGCAGCTTAGACCGAATCACTGAAGCTTTCTTT. Translating it yields CASSLDRITEAFF. The full variable domain, its missing parts supplied by reference TRBV11-3 and TRBJ1-1, is EAGVVQSPRYKIIEKKQPVAFWCNPISGHNTLYWYLQNLGQGPELLIRYENEEAVDDSQLPKDRFSAERLKGVDSTLKIQPAELGDSAVYLCASSLDRITEAFFGQGTRLTVV.

The chain links TRBV6-5 to TRBJ1-2, with D possibly matching TRBD1 (5 bases). The CDR3 is 15 residues long. Germline CDR1 reads MNHEY; CDR2 reads SVGAGI. Trimming took off 0 bases at V and 3 bases at J, with 11 bases between the two ends. CDR3 residues: CASSYSGEVYYGYTF. CDR3 bases: TGTGCCAGCAGTTACTCGGGGGAGGTGTACTATGGCTACACCTTC.

This clone was recorded a few times. The chain carries TRBV18 and TRBJ1-6, with D unclear. The V gene's germline CDR1 is KGHSH and CDR2 LQKENI. V gave up 8 bases and J gave up 10 bases, with 15 bases separating them. The CDR3 runs 13 residues. The CDR3 DNA reads TGTGCCAGCCGCCCGCGGGTGAGCTCACCCCTCCACTTT. Translated: CASRPRVSSPLHF.

This clone has only a few counts. CDR3 DNA sequence: TGTGCCAGCAGCTTGTCCGGCAGGGGGAACACTGAAGCTTTCTTT. This codes for CASSLSGRGNTEAFF. V gene TRBV5-8 combines with J gene TRBJ1-1, with D tentatively TRBD1 (6 bases). V was cut by 1 base and J by 1 base, with 11 bases left in between. The CDR3 contains 15 residues. Germline loops: CDR1 SGHTS, CDR2 YDEGEE.

The chain carries TRBV11-2 and TRBJ2-7; possibly TRBD1 or TRBD2 for D (5 bases each). Germline CDR1 and CDR2: SGHAT and FQNNGV. Trimming removed 5 bases at V and 1 base at J, with 21 bases between. This CDR3 region has 17 residues. CDR3 coding DNA: TGTGCCAGCAGCAACCGGGACCCAGGCCGCCCATCCTACGAGCAGTACTTC. Protein sequence: CASSNRDPGRPSYEQYF.

The chain links TRBV30 to TRBJ2-1; TRBD2 aligns across 7 bases. The junction had 9 bases not matched to a gene; V was cut back by 5 bases and J by 14 bases. The germline V gene encodes CDR1 GTSNPN and CDR2 SVGIG (reference sequence). CDR3 size: 11 residues. The CDR3 region is CAWEEAGREFF. In DNA, the CDR3 is TGTGCCTGGGAGGAGGCGGGGAGGGAGTTCTTC.

V usage is TRBV19 and J usage is TRBJ2-3; the D is unclear. Trimming took off 2 bases at V and 6 bases at J, with 9 bases between the two ends. The CDR3 is 13 amino acids. In germline, CDR1 is LNHDA, CDR2 SQIVND (reference sequence). The CDR3 sequence is CASSISHRDTQYF. CDR3 in DNA: TGTGCCAGTAGTATATCCCACCGTGATACGCAGTATTTT.

This chain connects TRBV7-9 to TRBJ1-6; D remains unclear. CDR1 is SEHNR, CDR2 FQNEAQ, per germline (reference sequence). The ends were cut back, 6 bases at V and 8 bases at J, with 8 bases in the middle. The CDR3 sequence is 12 residues long. The CDR3 coding sequence is TGTGCCAGCAGGCTAGGAGATTCACCCCTCCACTTT. Its translation is CASRLGDSPLHF.

This clone was counted only a few times. The CDR3 protein is CASSADYQSYEQYF. CDR3 bases: TGTGCCAGCAGCGCGGACTACCAGAGCTACGAGCAGTACTTC. The genes are TRBV11-2 and TRBJ2-7; tentatively, D is TRBD2 (6 bases). The CDR3 runs 14 residues. V was clipped by 5 bases and J by 3 bases, with 14 bases between them. Germline lookup yields CDR1 SGHAT and CDR2 FQNNGV.

The genes are TRBV5-5 and TRBJ1-3; D is undetermined. CDR3 length equals 14 residues. Looked up from germline, CDR1 is SGHKS and CDR2 is YYEKEE (reference sequence). Trimming removed 0 bases from V and 0 bases from J, with 4 bases in between. CDR3 loop: CASSLGVSGNTIYF. DNA of the CDR3: TGTGCCAGCAGCTTGGGCGTCTCTGGAAACACCATATATTTT.

The chain carries TRBV5-5 and TRBJ2-7; a possible D gene is TRBD1 (5 bases). The CDR3 covers 14 residues. Germline-derived CDR1 and CDR2 are SGHKS and YYEKEE (reference sequence). Trimming removed 2 bases at V and 5 bases at J, with 14 bases between. This CDR3 reads CASSLGAGPNEQYF. The CDR3 DNA reads as TGTGCCAGCAGCTTAGGGGCAGGGCCCAACGAGCAGTACTTC.

The V gene is TRBV28, the J gene TRBJ1-6; the D gene is possibly TRBD1 (6 bases). The CDR3 is made up of 18 amino acids. Germline CDR1 reads MDHEN; CDR2 reads SYDVKM. V was cut by 6 bases and J by 0 bases, with 18 bases left in between. The CDR3 bases are TGTGCCAGCAGCCCCCGAAGGGGGGTGAGCTCCTATAATTCACCCCTCCACTTT. It encodes CASSPRRGVSSYNSPLHF.

This clone was seen more than once but under ten times. The chain links TRBV5-1 to TRBJ1-6; no firm D call. Germline V CDR1 and CDR2: SGHRS, YFSETQ. Trimming removed 0 bases from V and 10 bases from J, with 8 bases in between. The CDR3 is 13 residues long. CDR3 protein: CASSLEGGSPLHF. The CDR3 bases are TGCGCCAGCAGCTTGGAGGGTGGCTCACCCCTCCACTTT.